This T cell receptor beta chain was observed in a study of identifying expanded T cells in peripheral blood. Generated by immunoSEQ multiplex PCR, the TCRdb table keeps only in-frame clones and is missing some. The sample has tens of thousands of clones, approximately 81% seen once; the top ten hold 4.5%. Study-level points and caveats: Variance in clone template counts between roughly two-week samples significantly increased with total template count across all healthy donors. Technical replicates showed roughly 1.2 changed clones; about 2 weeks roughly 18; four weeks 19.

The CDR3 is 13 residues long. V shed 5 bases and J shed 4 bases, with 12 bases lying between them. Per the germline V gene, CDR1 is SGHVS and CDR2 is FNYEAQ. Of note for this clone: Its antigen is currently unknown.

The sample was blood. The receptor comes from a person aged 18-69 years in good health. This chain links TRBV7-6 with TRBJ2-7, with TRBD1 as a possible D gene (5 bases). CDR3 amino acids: CASSPRQSYEQYF. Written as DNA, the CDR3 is TGTGCCAGCAGCCCCCGACAGAGTTACGAGCAGTACTTC.